This T cell receptor beta chain originates from a study of glioma-infiltrating T cells after dendritic cell vaccination. Time point: after dendritic cell vaccination, including at tumor progression/relapse. Profiled with immunoSEQ multiplex PCR; TCRdb holds only in-frame clones, not every one. The sample holds roughly 50,000 clones, around 91% seen once. Trimming cost V 8 bases and J 4 bases; bases outside gene matches: 3. The CDR3 is 14 residues long. From germline, CDR1 is MNHNS and CDR2 SASEGT. The chain is built from TRBV6-1 and TRBJ2-2, with TRBD1 matching over 11 bases. Sample: blood, taken after dendritic cell vaccination. The origin of this receptor is a human donor with glioblastoma. CDR3 amino acids: CASEGQGGTGELFF. The CDR3 coding sequence is TGTGCCAGCGAGGGACAGGGGGGCACCGGGGAGCTGTTTTTT.